This T cell receptor (beta chain) was identified during a study of T cell responses to AZD1222 COVID-19 vaccine. Study-level findings and limits: With dominance at 160-218 and 743-854, vaccine-associated CD4 TCRs spanned spike. Baseline seropositivity occurred in only a handful of AZD1222 recipients.

This table comes from immunoSEQ multiplex PCR, and its TCRdb copy is limited to in-frame clones, with some not included. The table lists about 110,000 clones, 70% to 85% of them singletons. Worth noting for this clone: As yet, its antigen is unknown.

In germline, CDR1 is SGDLS, CDR2 YYNGEE. The CDR3 is made up of 15 amino acids. Trimming pared 3 bases from V and 4 bases from J, leaving 16 bases between. The material sequenced was peripheral blood, taken on day 0 of AZD1222 vaccination. The receptor's source is an adult in good health. The chain combines TRBV9 with TRBJ1-1; tentative D call: TRBD1 (6 bases). In DNA, the CDR3 is TGTGCCAGCAGCGGCCGGTCCGGGGGCTTCACTGAAGCTTTCTTT. Protein product: CASSGRSGGFTEAFF.